This passage covers 2 T cell receptor beta chains from one sample sequenced in a study of radiotherapy plus CTLA-4 blockade in lung cancer. TCRdb keeps only in-frame clones here, not all; method: immunoSEQ multiplex PCR. The sample carries more than 65,000 clones, 80% to 85% recorded once. The source material was peripheral blood, sampled from a patient treated with radiotherapy plus ipilimumab. Receptors were obtained from a human donor with non-small cell lung cancer who had stable disease on radiotherapy plus ipilimumab.

The J gene is TRBJ1-2, the V gene TRBV2; 10 nucleotides line up with TRBD1. Germline lookup yields CDR1 SNHLY and CDR2 FYNNEI. This CDR3 comprises 16 residues. V was pared by 7 bases and J by 6 bases, with 14 bases of the junction left unmatched. The CDR3 DNA is TGTGCCAGCAACCGGGACAGGGGATTCGCGGGGCATGGCTACACCTTC. Its translation is CASNRDRGFAGHGYTF. Filled out from reference TRBV2 and TRBJ1-2, the complete variable domain reads EPEVTQTPSHQVTQMGQEVILRCVPISNHLYFYWYRQILGQKVEFLVSFYNNEISEKSEIFDDQFSVERPDGSNFTLKIRSTKLEDSAMYFCASNRDRGFAGHGYTFGSGTRLTVV.

This clone appeared a single time. In nucleotides, the CDR3 is TGTGCCAGCAGCTTTTCGGGACAGGGAACTGGAAACACCATATATTTT. Translated: CASSFSGQGTGNTIYF. The chain employs TRBV11-2 and TRBJ1-3; TRBD1 agrees at 9 bases. In germline, CDR1 is SGHAT, CDR2 FQNNGV. The V and J ends lost 3 bases and 2 bases, in that order; junction bases with no gene match: 5. This CDR3 spans 16 amino acids.